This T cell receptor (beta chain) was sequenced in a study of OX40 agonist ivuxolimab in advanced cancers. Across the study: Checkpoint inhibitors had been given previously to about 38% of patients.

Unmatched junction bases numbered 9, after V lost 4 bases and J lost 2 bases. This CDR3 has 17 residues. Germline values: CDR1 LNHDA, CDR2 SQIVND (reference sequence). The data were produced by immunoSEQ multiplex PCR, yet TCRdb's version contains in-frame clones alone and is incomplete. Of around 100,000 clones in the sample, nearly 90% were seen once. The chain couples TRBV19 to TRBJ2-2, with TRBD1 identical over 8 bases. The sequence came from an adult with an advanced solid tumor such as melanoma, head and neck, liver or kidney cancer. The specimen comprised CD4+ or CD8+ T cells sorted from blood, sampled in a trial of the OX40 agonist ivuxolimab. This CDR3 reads CASSNLRTGTNTGELFF. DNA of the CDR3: TGTGCCAGTAGTAACCTAAGGACAGGGACCAACACCGGGGAGCTGTTTTTT.